The 25 T cell receptor beta chains below were found in one sample sequenced in a study of CD8 T cells in ankylosing spondylitis (TCRdb year 2017). Library generation was performed with 5' RACE. Sequencer: Illumina HiSeq 2500. In-frame beta chains were kept once TCRdb had trimmed the public reads at Q25 with fastp and called clones with MiXCR. Identical CDR3 protein sequences are pooled into one entry, listed with their most common genes and DNA. The sample table records about 100,000 distinct CDR3 sequences; about 8.5% of these occur just once. 9.9% of the sample comes from the top ten. Sequenced material: blood, either unsorted or a sorted T cell fraction (not recorded which). Receptors originate from a male donor with ankylosing spondylitis or in good health (not recorded which).

This clonotype was observed at least ten times. The chain links TRBV15 to TRBJ2-1, with a weak D call TRBD2 (5 bases). The CDR3 loop spans 14 amino acids. V dropped 1 base and J dropped 7 bases, with 11 bases sitting between them. Germline V gene lookup returns CDR1 LNHNV and CDR2 YYDKDF (reference sequence). Written as DNA, the CDR3 is TGTGCCACCAGCAGAGGCCTGGGAGATAATGAGCAGTTCTTC. Residues: CATSRGLGDNEQFF.

This clonotype was found many times. This sequence joins TRBV10-3 and TRBJ1-1; a weak D match, TRBD1 (5 bases). Deletions cut 6 bases from V and 1 base from J, with 21 bases between. The V gene's germline CDR1 is ENHRY and CDR2 SYGVKD. This CDR3 has 17 amino acids. CDR3 amino acids: CAIRGVGGEGSNTEAFF. The CDR3 DNA follows: TGTGCCATCAGGGGGGTGGGGGGGGAAGGCTCGAACACTGAAGCTTTCTTT.

The sample holds many counts of this clonotype. The chain carries TRBV15 and TRBJ2-3; 12 bases fit TRBD2. The CDR3 loop spans 17 amino acids. Germline V gene lookup returns CDR1 LNHNV and CDR2 YYDKDF (reference sequence). V was clipped by 1 base and J by 6 bases; unmatched bases: 8. In DNA, the CDR3 is TGTGCCACCAGCAGAGTTTCCATCGGGACTAGCGGGGATACGCAGTATTTT. Encoded protein: CATSRVSIGTSGDTQYF.

This clonotype was seen a handful of times. The V gene is TRBV20-1, the J gene TRBJ2-3, with 8 bases that match TRBD2. The CDR3 consists of 14 residues. Germline trimming cut 5 bases from V and 1 base from J; bases unmatched to any gene: 5. Germline V gene sequence: CDR1 DFQATT, CDR2 SNEGSKA (reference sequence). CDR3 nucleotides: TGCAGTGCTTCCCTAGCGGGCCGCACAGATACGCAGTATTTT. Translated, it gives CSASLAGRTDTQYF.

The chain has TRBV20-1 and TRBJ1-1, with D perhaps TRBD1 (6 bases). Per germline, CDR1 DFQATT and CDR2 SNEGSKA (reference sequence). There are 14 residues in the CDR3. Trimming left V 3 bases short and J 5 bases short, with 16 bases between. Here the CDR3 reads CSASLQGRLTEAFF. CDR3 bases: TGCAGTGCTAGCCTACAGGGTAGATTAACTGAAGCTTTCTTT.

This clonotype appeared many times. This sequence joins TRBV5-6 and TRBJ2-3, with D maybe TRBD1 (6 bases). Germline V gives CDR1 SGHDT, CDR2 YYEEEE. The length of the CDR3 is 16 residues. The V end lost 2 bases, the J end lost 1 base, and 14 bases lay between the germline ends. The CDR3 nucleotides are TGTGCCAGCAGCTTTGCGACGGCAGGGGGCACAGATACGCAGTATTTT. It is translated as CASSFATAGGTDTQYF. The whole variable domain, remainder taken from reference TRBV5-6 and TRBJ2-3, is DAGVTQSPTHLIKTRGQQVTLRCSPKSGHDTVSWYQQALGQGPQFIFQYYEEEERQRGNFPDRFSGHQFPNYSSELNVNALLLGDSALYLCASSFATAGGTDTQYFGPGTRLTVL.

This chain uses TRBV20-1 with TRBJ1-2, with 8 bases fitting TRBD1. Germline trimming cut 3 bases from V and 0 bases from J; bases unmatched to any gene: 0. Germline CDR1 DFQATT, CDR2 SNEGSKA (reference sequence). This CDR3 has 13 amino acids. DNA of the CDR3: TGCAGTGCTAGGGGACAGGCTAACTATGGCTACACCTTC. Translation gives CSARGQANYGYTF.

Ten or more counts support this clonotype. The CDR3 coding sequence is TGTGCCATCAGTGAGGAGGGTGTGGAGAACACTGAAGCTTTCTTT. Translated: CAISEEGVENTEAFF. The chain couples TRBV10-3 to TRBJ1-1; D gene unclear. This CDR3 is 15 amino acids long. The V and J ends lost 2 bases and 1 base respectively, with 11 bases between them. Germline CDR1 ENHRY, CDR2 SYGVKD.

The sample holds many counts of this clonotype. The chain combines TRBV7-8 with TRBJ2-3; tentatively, D is TRBD2 (8 bases). The CDR3 length is 18 residues. V lost 5 bases, J lost 1 base, and 22 bases lay in between. The germline gives CDR1 SGHVS, CDR2 FQNEAQ. CDR3 in amino acids: CASSLGGGGQVGTDTQYF. For the CDR3, the DNA is TGTGCCAGCAGCCTAGGGGGCGGGGGGCAGGTGGGCACAGATACGCAGTATTTT.

This clonotype showed up many times. The V and J genes are TRBV15 and TRBJ2-2; unclear D gene. This CDR3 region has 14 residues. V was trimmed by 2 bases and J by 1 base, leaving 5 bases between them. Per germline, CDR1 LNHNV and CDR2 YYDKDF (reference sequence). CDR3 loop: CATSRPRNTGELFF. The CDR3 DNA is TGTGCCACCAGCAGACCTAGGAACACCGGGGAGCTGTTTTTT.

As concerns this clonotype: A read error may explain this, as a much larger clone is one base away. V is TRBV20-1 and J is TRBJ1-1; D unclear. Germline CDR1 is DFQATT and CDR2 is SNEGSKA (reference sequence). There are 12 residues in the CDR3. V was shortened by 3 bases and J by 4 bases, with 9 bases between the two germline ends. The CDR3 loop is CSASWALTEAFF. CDR3 nucleotide sequence: TGCAGTGCTAGTTGGGCGCTCACTGAAGCTTTCTTT.

This clonotype appeared many times. The chain carries TRBV7-2 and TRBJ2-3, with D unresolved. This CDR3 region has 16 residues. Looked up from germline, CDR1 is SGHTA and CDR2 is FQGNSA. V lost 3 bases and J lost 1, with 14 bases in between. The CDR3 loop reads CASSFSRLQGTDTQYF. CDR3 nucleotide sequence: TGTGCCAGCAGCTTTTCGAGGTTGCAGGGCACAGATACGCAGTATTTT.

This clonotype was observed many times. V is TRBV5-8 and J is TRBJ1-1; D not certain. Trimming removed 9 bases at V and 4 bases at J, with 22 bases between. The CDR3 totals 15 residues. Germline assignment: CDR1 SGHTS and CDR2 YDEGEE. CDR3 coding DNA: TGTGCCACCAAACCCGGACCAGTTTGGGGCACTGAAGCTTTCTTT. Its translation: CATKPGPVWGTEAFF.

This clonotype was seen repeatedly, ten times or more. The rearrangement joins TRBV20-1 to TRBJ1-5, with 7 positions matching TRBD1. V lost 4 bases to trimming and J lost 1 base; unmatched junction nucleotides: 7. The CDR3 has 15 residues. Germline lookup yields CDR1 DFQATT and CDR2 SNEGSKA (reference sequence). CDR3 protein: CSATKTTGSNQPQHF. CDR3 coding DNA: TGCAGTGCTACCAAAACGACAGGGAGCAATCAGCCCCAGCATTTT.

At least ten counts were recorded for this clonotype. The rearrangement joins TRBV29-1 to TRBJ1-5, with D tentatively TRBD1 (6 bases). This CDR3 spans 13 amino acids. V was clipped by 6 bases and J by 6 bases, with 15 bases between them. Germline CDR1 reads SQVTM; CDR2 reads ANQGSEA. CDR3 sequence reads: CSVQRGGSQPQHF. The CDR3 nucleotides read TGCAGCGTCCAAAGGGGGGGCAGTCAGCCCCAGCATTTT.

This clonotype was counted many times. The rearrangement links TRBV12-3 or TRBV12-4 to TRBJ2-7; 10 bases fit TRBD2. With 3 bases clipped from V and 5 bases from J, the junction kept 4 bases outside the gene matches. This CDR3 is 14 amino acids long. DNA of the CDR3: TGTGCCAGCAGTTTTACTAGCGGGACCAACGAGCAGTACTTC. Its protein is CASSFTSGTNEQYF.

This clonotype has ten or more counts. This chain joins TRBV9 and TRBJ1-6; D remains unclear. This CDR3 has 15 amino acids. Trimming pared 4 bases from V and 7 bases from J, leaving 15 bases between. Germline V gene data show CDR1 as SGDLS and CDR2 as YYNGEE. The CDR3 is CASSPEISLNSPLHF. CDR3 DNA: TGTGCCAGCAGCCCAGAAATCTCCTTAAATTCACCCCTCCACTTT.

This clonotype was picked up many times. V and J are TRBV6-2 or TRBV6-3 and TRBJ2-1; the D is unclear. The CDR3 is 11 amino acids. Trimming removed 5 bases at V and 10 bases at J, with 9 bases between. CDR1 MNHEY and CDR2 SVGEGT come from the germline V gene. Here the CDR3 DNA reads TGTGCCAGCAGTCATGCGTCCGAGCAGTTCTTC. It is translated as CASSHASEQFF.

This clonotype was seen at least ten times. CDR3 sequence: CASSLIYSSGGAGNEQFF. Here the CDR3 DNA reads TGTGCCAGCAGTCTGATTTACTCCAGCGGGGGGGCCGGGAATGAGCAGTTCTTC. The chain recombines TRBV12-3 or TRBV12-4 with TRBJ2-1; 10 positions match TRBD2. This CDR3 spans 18 amino acids. V lost 5 bases and J lost 7; bases outside the gene matches: 17.

The chain joins TRBV12-3 or TRBV12-4 to TRBJ2-7; D call uncertain. The V and J ends lost 5 bases and 3 bases respectively, with 11 bases between them. This CDR3 spans 13 amino acids. The CDR3 nucleotides read TGTGCCAGCAGTCCTCATGGCGACTACGAGCAGTACTTC. Its translation is CASSPHGDYEQYF.

This clonotype was found many times. This chain connects TRBV3-1 to TRBJ2-1; D may be TRBD2 (5 bases). This CDR3 is 14 amino acids long. Trimming cost V 1 base and J 1 base, with 5 bases left between them. Germline lookup yields CDR1 LGHDT and CDR2 YNNKEL (reference sequence). The CDR3: CASSQGTSYNEQFF. CDR3 DNA: TGTGCCAGCAGCCAAGGGACTTCCTACAATGAGCAGTTCTTC.

This clonotype was detected ten times or more. The chain combines TRBV4-2 with TRBJ1-6; D gene ambiguous. V was trimmed by 7 bases and J by 7 bases, leaving 14 bases between them. There are 14 residues in the CDR3. Per germline, CDR1 LGHNA and CDR2 YNFKEQ. Here the CDR3 DNA reads TGTGCCAGCACGGGAGGACGGTCAAATTCACCCCTCCACTTT. It is translated as CASTGGRSNSPLHF.

This clonotype was detected a few times. This chain links TRBV7-2 with TRBJ1-2, with a weak D call TRBD1 (5 bases). The germline CDR1 and CDR2 sequences are SGHTA and FQGNSA. The CDR3 runs to 14 residues. V lost 3 bases and J 7 bases, leaving 15 bases between the germline ends. The CDR3 protein is CASSLGTFGSGYTF. The DNA for the CDR3 is TGTGCCAGCAGCTTGGGGACCTTTGGAAGTGGCTACACCTTC.

This clonotype has a handful of counts. At one of its ends the junction is not consistent with the germline gene, which may arise from a read error. V gene TRBV19 combines with J gene TRBJ2-2; 8 positions agree with TRBD2. Germline V CDR1 and CDR2: LNHDA, SQIVND (reference sequence). The CDR3 runs to 14 residues. CDR3 nucleotide sequence: TGTGCCATTAGTAAGCGGGGGTTCACCGGGGAGCTGTTTTTT. Translating it yields CAISKRGFTGELFF.

Worth noting for this clonotype: A much more abundant neighbour one base away suggests this may be a read error. V gene TRBV29-1 combines with J gene TRBJ1-2; 8 bases are shared with TRBD1. Germline lookup yields CDR1 SQVTM and CDR2 ANQGSEA. J lost 8 bases, V lost 5 bases, and 7 bases had no gene match. The CDR3 spans 12 residues. As DNA, the CDR3 is TGCAGCGTTCTGGACAGGGCAGGAGGCTACACCTTC. Translating gives CSVLDRAGGYTF.